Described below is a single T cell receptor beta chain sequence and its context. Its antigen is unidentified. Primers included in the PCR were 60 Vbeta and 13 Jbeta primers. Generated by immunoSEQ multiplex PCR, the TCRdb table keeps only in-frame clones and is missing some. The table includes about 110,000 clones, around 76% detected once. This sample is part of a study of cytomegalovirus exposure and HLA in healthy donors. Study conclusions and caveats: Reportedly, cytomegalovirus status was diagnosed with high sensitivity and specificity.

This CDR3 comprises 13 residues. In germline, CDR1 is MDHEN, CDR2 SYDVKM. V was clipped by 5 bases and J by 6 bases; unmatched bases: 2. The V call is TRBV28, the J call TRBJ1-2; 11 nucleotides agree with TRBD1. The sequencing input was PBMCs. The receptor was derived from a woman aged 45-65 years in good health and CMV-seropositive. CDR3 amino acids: CASSLGQGDGYTF. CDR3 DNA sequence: TGTGCCAGCAGTCTGGGACAGGGGGATGGCTACACCTTC.